A single sample is the source of the 23 T cell receptor beta chains below, sequenced in a study of T cells in Graves' hyperthyroidism and ophthalmopathy. Amplification of TCR beta CDR3 regions was performed using RNA transcripts as template. Primed by the HTBI set, a first-round RT-PCR was run on the TCR CDR3. TCRdb reprocessed the multiplex PCR reads with MiXCR, giving one entry per CDR3 protein. The repertoire has a few hundred thousand distinct CDR3 sequences, roughly an eighth of them found once; the top ten carry 34%. The sequencing sample was made of blood. These receptors were obtained from a woman aged 40 to 50 with Graves' ophthalmopathy.

This clonotype was recorded at least ten times. This chain joins TRBV7-9 and TRBJ2-5; D is undetermined. V dropped 1 base and J dropped 5 bases, with 17 bases sitting between them. This CDR3 has 16 amino acids. Germline CDR1 reads SEHNR; CDR2 reads FQNEAQ (reference sequence). The CDR3 is CASSLEWSALQETQYF. The CDR3 DNA follows: TGTGCCAGCAGCTTAGAATGGTCAGCGTTACAGGAGACCCAGTACTTC. Full variable domain (outside the CDR3, taken from reference TRBV7-9 and TRBJ2-5): DTGVSQNPRHKITKRGQNVTFRCDPISEHNRLYWYRQTLGQGPEFLTYFQNEAQLEKSRLLSDRFSAERPKGSFSTLEIQRTEQGDSAMYLCASSLEWSALQETQYFGPGTRLLVL.

J is TRBJ2-7 and V is TRBV20-1; 9 bases map to TRBD1. This CDR3 contains 14 residues. Germline values: CDR1 DFQATT, CDR2 SNEGSKA (reference sequence). The V and J ends lost 0 bases and 6 bases, in that order; junction bases with no gene match: 6. This CDR3 reads CSARDPGQGAEQYF. The DNA for the CDR3 is TGCAGTGCTAGAGATCCGGGACAGGGCGCCGAGCAGTACTTC.

This clonotype was detected many times. J is TRBJ2-2 and V is TRBV10-1, with TRBD1 as a possible D gene (6 bases). V lost 6 bases, J lost 6 bases, and 23 bases lay in between. Germline-derived CDR1 and CDR2 are WNHNN and SYGVQD (reference sequence). The CDR3 is made up of 17 amino acids. The CDR3 sequence: CASSYRTANKGAGELFF. The CDR3 DNA reads TGCGCCAGCAGCTACCGGACAGCCAACAAGGGGGCCGGGGAGCTGTTTTTT.

This rearrangement joins TRBV11-3 to TRBJ2-3; D might be TRBD2 (6 bases). The CDR3 sequence is 16 residues long. CDR1 and CDR2 (germline): SGHNT, YENEEA. Trimming shortened V by 1 base and J by 4 bases, and 15 bases separated the two germline ends. As DNA, the CDR3 is TGTGCCAGCAGCTTAGTGACACTAGCCAACGCAGATACGCAGTATTTT. Amino acids: CASSLVTLANADTQYF.

Many counts were recorded for this clonotype. This chain connects TRBV12-3 or TRBV12-4 to TRBJ1-2, with D uncertain. Trimming pared 1 base from V and 7 bases from J, leaving 22 bases between. The CDR3 covers 17 residues. CDR3 DNA: TGTGCCAGCAGTTTAGGATCGTTGTCTAGAGGGCAACGTGGCTACACCTTC. Its protein is CASSLGSLSRGQRGYTF.

This clonotype was counted at least ten times. This chain connects TRBV29-1 to TRBJ2-2; no clear D. Germline V gives CDR1 SQVTM, CDR2 ANQGSEA. The CDR3 is 13 residues long. Trimming shortened V by 5 bases and J by 2 bases, and 9 bases separated the two germline ends. Written as DNA, the CDR3 is TGCAGCGTTAGGCGGCCCAACACCGGGGAGCTGTTTTTT. Protein sequence: CSVRRPNTGELFF.

This clonotype has more than one count but fewer than ten. The chain links TRBV5-5 to TRBJ2-5; 12 positions agree with TRBD1. J was trimmed by 1 base and V by 4 bases; bases with no gene match: 8. This CDR3 region has 17 residues. CDR1 SGHKS and CDR2 YYEKEE come from the germline V gene (reference sequence). Here the CDR3 DNA reads TGTGCCAGCAGCGAGGGTGGGACAGGGGGCCTCCAAGAGACCCAGTACTTC. This gives the protein CASSEGGTGGLQETQYF. The full variable domain, in which reference TRBV5-5 and TRBJ2-5 provide the parts outside the CDR3, is DAGVTQSPTHLIKTRGQQVTLRCSPISGHKSVSWYQQVLGQGPQFIFQYYEKEERGRGNFPDRFSARQFPNYSSELNVNALLLGDSALYLCASSEGGTGGLQETQYFGPGTRLLVL.

The J gene is TRBJ1-2, the V gene TRBV7-2; D is undetermined. Germline-derived CDR1 and CDR2 are SGHTA and FQGNSA. The CDR3 has 15 amino acids. V lost 1 base to trimming and J lost 1 base, with 10 bases between them. This CDR3 is CASSLGSNNNYGYTF. The CDR3 DNA follows: TGTGCCAGCAGCTTAGGCAGCAACAATAACTATGGCTACACCTTC.

This clonotype was counted between two and nine times. The V gene is TRBV7-2, the J gene TRBJ2-2; no clear D. V was cut by 9 bases and J by 6 bases, with 17 bases left in between. The CDR3 length is 14 residues. Germline values: CDR1 SGHTA, CDR2 FQGNSA. The CDR3 coding sequence is TGTGCCAGACCCCGTGGATGGGGTTCCGGGGAGCTGTTTTTT. Its protein product is CARPRGWGSGELFF.

CDR3 DNA: TGTGCCAGCAGCCCCCGACAGTTTAATCAGCCCCAGCATTTT. Protein product: CASSPRQFNQPQHF. The V gene is TRBV27, the J gene TRBJ1-5; maybe TRBD1 (5 bases). Germline V gene sequence: CDR1 MNHEY, CDR2 SMNVEV (reference sequence). Trimming removed 6 bases at V and 4 bases at J, with 13 bases between. CDR3 length: 14 amino acids.

This clonotype appeared a single time. The chain employs TRBV2 and TRBJ2-3, with D hard to call. V was cut by 7 bases and J by 0 bases, with 11 bases left in between. This CDR3 has 14 amino acids. Germline CDR1 reads SNHLY; CDR2 reads FYNNEI. This CDR3 reads CASTDQSSTDTQYF. The CDR3 bases are TGTGCCAGCACTGACCAGAGCAGCACAGATACGCAGTATTTT.

In this sample, this clonotype turned up a few times. The chain has TRBV4-1 and TRBJ2-7; D ambiguous. Trimming took 4 bases from V and 3 from J, leaving 13 bases between them. The CDR3 contains 14 residues. CDR1 is MGHRA, CDR2 YSYEKL, per germline. For the CDR3, the DNA is TGCGCCAGCAGCCCGTTAGTGGGCCACTACGAGCAGTACTTC. Its translation: CASSPLVGHYEQYF.

This clonotype has at least ten counts. This chain uses TRBV29-1 with TRBJ2-3; maybe TRBD1 (6 bases). V was trimmed by 3 bases and J by 11 bases, leaving 12 bases between them. The CDR3 is 11 residues long. The germline V gene encodes CDR1 SQVTM and CDR2 ANQGSEA. The CDR3 sequence: CSVDQGRGQYF. The CDR3 region has the DNA TGCAGCGTTGATCAGGGGCGCGGGCAGTATTTT.

This clonotype came up a few times. The chain joins TRBV7-6 to TRBJ2-7, with D unclear. The V and J ends lost 5 bases and 1 base respectively, with 15 bases between them. CDR3 size: 15 residues. The germline CDR1 and CDR2 sequences are SGHVS and FNYEAQ. CDR3 in amino acids: CASSPQSHQSYEQYF. The CDR3 nucleotides read TGTGCCAGCAGCCCCCAGAGTCATCAGTCCTACGAGCAGTACTTC.

This clonotype was counted between two and nine times. A read error is possible here, since a much larger clone lies one base away. The chain couples TRBV29-1 to TRBJ2-2, with TRBD2 identical over 7 bases. The trim removed 4 bases at V and 2 bases at J, leaving 10 bases unmatched. The germline V gene encodes CDR1 SQVTM and CDR2 ANQGSEA. The CDR3 runs 16 residues. The DNA for the CDR3 is TGCAGCGTTGGGCTTGGACTAGGCATTAACACCGGGGAGCTGTTTTTT. The encoded protein is CSVGLGLGINTGELFF.

Only a few counts were recorded for this clonotype. The rearrangement uses TRBV11-2 and TRBJ2-5, with a weak D call TRBD2 (6 bases). Trimming removed 1 base at V and 2 bases at J, with 11 bases between. This CDR3 region has 15 residues. Per germline, CDR1 SGHAT and CDR2 FQNNGV. The CDR3 nucleotides read TGTGCCAGCAGCTTAGCGGGAGCTAAACAAGAGACCCAGTACTTC. Its translation: CASSLAGAKQETQYF. Supplemented by reference TRBV11-2 and TRBJ2-5, the full variable domain reads EAGVAQSPRYKIIEKRQSVAFWCNPISGHATLYWYQQILGQGPKLLIQFQNNGVVDDSQLPKDRFSAERLKGVDSTLKIQPAKLEDSAVYLCASSLAGAKQETQYFGPGTRLLVL.

This clonotype was observed a handful of times. The chain recombines TRBV10-1 with TRBJ2-5; TRBD2 aligns across 9 bases. The CDR3 loop spans 15 amino acids. Losses at the gene ends were 3 bases for V and 4 bases for J; bases not matched to a gene: 6. CDR1 is WNHNN and CDR2 is SYGVQD in the germline V gene (reference sequence). In DNA, the CDR3 is TGCGCCAGCAGTGAAGGAGGAGCGGGGGGAGAGACCCAGTACTTC. It encodes CASSEGGAGGETQYF.

This clonotype was seen only a few times. V gene TRBV24-1 combines with J gene TRBJ2-2; 9 bases match TRBD2. Germline CDR1 KGHDR, CDR2 SFDVKD. The CDR3 is 14 amino acids. V lost 9 bases, J lost 5 bases, and 6 bases stayed unmatched. The CDR3 sequence is CATHSGGGTGELFF. CDR3 DNA: TGTGCCACCCATAGCGGGGGAGGAACCGGGGAGCTGTTTTTT.

This clonotype was counted ten times or more. Here the CDR3 DNA reads TGTGCCAGCAGCGCAACACCCTCTTGGGGCCGAGAGACCCAGTACTTC. Its protein product is CASSATPSWGRETQYF. The chain has TRBV11-2 and TRBJ2-5, with D maybe TRBD1 (5 bases). The V and J ends lost 5 bases and 4 bases respectively, with 20 bases between them. This CDR3 is built from 16 residues. Germline V gives CDR1 SGHAT, CDR2 FQNNGV.

This clonotype was picked up one time. Just one base apart from a much larger clone, this may be a read error. For the CDR3, the DNA is TGTGCCAGCAGCCTCGAATCTCGTACCCGGGAGACCCAGTACTTC. Protein product: CASSLESRTRETQYF. The chain carries TRBV7-9 and TRBJ2-5; D is undetermined. The V end was cut by 5 bases, the J end by 5 bases, with 18 bases between. Germline V CDR1 and CDR2: SEHNR, FQNEAQ (reference sequence). The CDR3 totals 15 residues.

This chain joins TRBV14 and TRBJ2-4, with 9 bases fitting TRBD1. The CDR3 totals 14 residues. After removal of 1 base from V and 9 bases from J, the junction contained 4 bases not matched to a gene. Germline loops: CDR1 SGHDN, CDR2 FVKESK. The CDR3 spells CASSQAQGASIQYF. CDR3 nucleotide sequence: TGTGCCAGCAGCCAAGCACAGGGGGCGAGCATTCAGTACTTC.

This clonotype showed up just a few times. This rearrangement joins TRBV20-1 to TRBJ2-7; 7 nucleotides agree with TRBD2. The germline CDR1 and CDR2 sequences are DFQATT and SNEGSKA (reference sequence). This CDR3 region has 15 residues. Germline trimming cut 0 bases from V and 0 bases from J; bases unmatched to any gene: 5. The CDR3 here is CSARDARGSSYEQYF. The CDR3 DNA reads as TGCAGTGCTAGAGATGCCCGCGGGAGCTCCTACGAGCAGTACTTC.

This rearrangement joins TRBV3-1 to TRBJ2-5; D is possibly TRBD2 (6 bases). The CDR3 contains 13 residues. The V gene's germline CDR1 is LGHDT and CDR2 YNNKEL (reference sequence). The germline V and J ends were trimmed by 5 bases and 13 bases, with 20 bases remaining between them. In nucleotides, the CDR3 is TGTGCCAGCAGCTTAGTCCGCGCCGGGGGTTTGTACTTC. It is translated as CASSLVRAGGLYF.